Listed here are 31 T cell receptor beta chains from one sample, sequenced in a study of T cells in Graves' hyperthyroidism and ophthalmopathy. It was RNA transcripts that yielded the amplified TCR beta CDR3 regions. In the first-round RT-PCR of the TCR CDR3, the HTBI primer set was used. TCRdb used MiXCR to reprocess the multiplex PCR reads, holding one entry per CDR3 protein. Among hundreds of thousands of distinct CDR3 sequences listed, 14% to 15% were seen once. Material for sequencing was blood. These receptors were taken from a woman in her thirties or forties with Graves' ophthalmopathy.

CDR3 sequence (DNA): TGTGCCAGCAGTCTGGCGGACAATGACCCGTACTTC. This sequence encodes CASSLADNDPYF. The rearrangement links TRBV28 to TRBJ2-5, with D possibly matching TRBD1 (5 bases). Trimming pared 5 bases from V and 13 bases from J, leaving 17 bases between. CDR3 length: 12 residues. Per germline, CDR1 MDHEN and CDR2 SYDVKM.

There are many counts of this clonotype. The rearrangement joins TRBV19 to TRBJ1-5; D is unresolved. The germline gives CDR1 LNHDA, CDR2 SQIVND (reference sequence). The CDR3 has 13 amino acids. The V and J ends lost 7 bases and 2 bases respectively, with 9 bases between them. CDR3 residues: CASTWGGNQPQHF. Written as DNA, the CDR3 is TGTGCCAGTACGTGGGGAGGCAATCAGCCCCAGCATTTT.

This clonotype has at least ten counts. The chain is built from TRBV20-1 and TRBJ1-1, with D uncertain. The CDR3 sequence is 14 residues long. The germline V and J ends were trimmed by 0 bases and 0 bases, with 8 bases remaining between them. Germline loops: CDR1 DFQATT, CDR2 SNEGSKA (reference sequence). CDR3 sequence (DNA): TGCAGTGCTAGAGAATCGACTGTGAACACTGAAGCTTTCTTT. Protein: CSARESTVNTEAFF.

This clonotype was recorded a few times. At one boundary the junction diverges from the germline segment, which might be a read error. CDR3 region: CASSGNGETRYF. CDR3 bases: TGTGCCAGCAGCGGAAACGGAGAGACCCGGTACTTC. The chain carries TRBV9 and TRBJ2-5; D remains ambiguous. The germline CDR1 and CDR2 sequences are SGDLS and YYNGEE. This CDR3 has 12 amino acids.

The sample holds a few counts of this clonotype. The J gene is TRBJ2-7, the V gene TRBV30; the match to TRBD2 covers 13 bases. The CDR3 loop spans 16 amino acids. Germline V lookup: CDR1 GTSNPN, CDR2 SVGIG (reference sequence). V lost 4 bases to trimming and J lost 4 bases; unmatched junction nucleotides: 10. CDR3 region: CAWTYSGTSGKYEQYF. Written as DNA, the CDR3 is TGTGCCTGGACCTACTCCGGGACTAGCGGGAAGTACGAGCAGTACTTC.

The rearrangement links TRBV28 to TRBJ1-1; D is perhaps TRBD1 (6 bases). V was shortened by 5 bases and J by 4 bases, with 14 bases between the two germline ends. The CDR3 has 14 residues. Germline CDR1 and CDR2: MDHEN and SYDVKM. CDR3 residues: CASSGGGLGTEAFF. CDR3 DNA sequence: TGTGCCAGCAGTGGAGGGGGGCTGGGCACTGAAGCTTTCTTT.

This clonotype was counted many times. The chain uses TRBV7-2 and TRBJ2-7, with D perhaps TRBD1 (6 bases). Germline-derived CDR1 and CDR2 are SGHTA and FQGNSA. The CDR3 runs to 14 residues. With 4 bases removed from V and 3 bases from J, the gap between germline ends came to 13 bases. The chain's CDR3 is CASSYRESGYEQYF. CDR3 coding DNA: TGTGCCAGCAGCTACAGGGAATCGGGCTACGAGCAGTACTTC.

This clonotype has just a few counts. The rearrangement links TRBV2 to TRBJ2-5; tentatively, D is TRBD1 (6 bases). V was clipped by 9 bases and J by 2 bases, with 19 bases between them. The germline CDR1 and CDR2 sequences are SNHLY and FYNNEI. This CDR3 has 15 amino acids. CDR3 in DNA: TGTGCCAGGACATATCCGCAGGACAGACAAGAGACCCAGTACTTC. Translation: CARTYPQDRQETQYF. The full variable domain, completed using reference TRBV2 and TRBJ2-5, is EPEVTQTPSHQVTQMGQEVILRCVPISNHLYFYWYRQILGQKVEFLVSFYNNEISEKSEIFDDQFSVERPDGSNFTLKIRSTKLEDSAMYFCARTYPQDRQETQYFGPGTRLLVL.

This clonotype was seen many times. The gene calls are TRBV9 and TRBJ1-1; D is unclear. Trimming stripped 0 bases from V and 3 bases from J, with 12 bases between. The CDR3 runs to 15 residues. Germline lookup yields CDR1 SGDLS and CDR2 YYNGEE. The CDR3 DNA reads as TGTGCCAGCAGCGTAGAGCGGGGAGTGGACACTGAAGCTTTCTTT. It is translated as CASSVERGVDTEAFF.

This clonotype came up a few times. The V call is TRBV4-3, the J call TRBJ1-1; TRBD1 matches 8 bases. There are 15 residues in the CDR3. From germline, CDR1 is LGHNA and CDR2 YSLEER. Trimming removed 0 bases from V and 7 bases from J; junction bases left unmatched: 7. CDR3 nucleotides: TGCGCCAGCAGCCAAGATATACAGGGGGGGTATGAAGCTTTCTTT. Residues: CASSQDIQGGYEAFF.

This sequence joins TRBV12-3 or TRBV12-4 and TRBJ2-7; TRBD1 matches 11 bases. CDR3 length equals 14 residues. With V trimmed by 6 bases and J by 9 bases, 10 bases remained unmatched. The CDR3 reads CASSQDRGLPLQYF. The CDR3 DNA reads TGTGCCAGCAGCCAGGACAGGGGGCTCCCTTTGCAGTACTTC.

Many counts were recorded for this clonotype. This rearrangement joins TRBV2 to TRBJ2-7; 7 bases are shared with TRBD2. The V segment lost 8 bases and the J segment 6 bases; nucleotides outside the gene matches: 13. CDR1 is SNHLY and CDR2 is FYNNEI in the germline V gene. The CDR3 is 14 residues long. The CDR3 bases are TGTGCCAGCCTACACCCCAGCGGGAAAGGCGAGCAGTACTTC. Translation gives CASLHPSGKGEQYF.

The sample holds a few counts of this clonotype. The J gene is TRBJ1-1, the V gene TRBV20-1; TRBD1 agrees at 8 bases. In germline, CDR1 is DFQATT, CDR2 SNEGSKA (reference sequence). V gave up 5 bases and J gave up 1 base; unmatched junction bases: 12. This CDR3 has 16 amino acids. The CDR3 nucleotides read TGCAGTGCTGAAACGATAGCCGGGACAGGGAACACTGAAGCTTTCTTT. Its protein is CSAETIAGTGNTEAFF.

This clonotype was detected a few times. The chain uses TRBV6-5 and TRBJ2-7; D perhaps matches TRBD2 (7 bases). V gave up 2 bases and J gave up 5 bases, with 16 bases separating them. From germline, CDR1 is MNHEY and CDR2 SVGAGI. This CDR3 is 15 amino acids long. CDR3 in amino acids: CASSYERGGLHEQYF. CDR3 bases: TGTGCCAGCAGTTACGAGAGGGGGGGCCTTCACGAGCAGTACTTC.

This clonotype was recorded at least ten times. A read error is possible here, since a much larger clone lies one base away. V is TRBV2 and J is TRBJ2-3; the D call may be TRBD1 or TRBD2 (5 bases each). V lost 4 bases, J lost 6 bases, and 5 bases lay in between. CDR1 is SNHLY, CDR2 FYNNEI, per germline. CDR3 length: 11 residues. CDR3 sequence: CASSGGDTQYF. The CDR3 region has the DNA TGTGCCAGCAGTGGGGGGGATACGCAGTATTTT.

In regard to this clonotype: The CDR3 ends on some other residue instead of the conserved phenylalanine or tryptophan, so this is likely a read error. The DNA is left out, because the CDR3 cannot be placed on it with certainty; the CDR3 is given as TCRdb lists it. The gene calls are TRBV6-9 and TRBJ2-7; the table assigns TRBD1, which was not confirmed against the DNA. The germline CDR1 and CDR2 sequences are MNHGY and SVAAGI. Ends included, the CDR3 has 8 residues. This CDR3 is CASSSVGQ.

This clonotype was seen many times. The CDR3 DNA sequence: TGCAGTGCTCCCTCGGGGAGCGGCGCAGGCCTCTCAATCAAGGAGACCCAGTACTTC. Its protein product is CSAPSGSGAGLSIKETQYF. The J gene is TRBJ2-5, the V gene TRBV20-1; tentative D call: TRBD2 (5 bases). This CDR3 spans 19 amino acids. Trimming cost V 5 bases and J 5 bases, with 33 bases left between them. Germline values: CDR1 DFQATT, CDR2 SNEGSKA (reference sequence).

This clonotype showed up many times. The J gene is TRBJ2-7, the V gene TRBV28; the D call may be TRBD1 or TRBD2 (5 bases each). V lost 2 bases and J lost 3, with 20 bases in between. The CDR3 is 17 amino acids. CDR1 is MDHEN, CDR2 SYDVKM, per germline. The CDR3 nucleotides are TGTGCCAGCAGTTTAACCATATCCTCGGGGACGGACTACGAGCAGTACTTC. This codes for CASSLTISSGTDYEQYF.

The chain carries TRBV29-1 and TRBJ2-5, with TRBD2 as a possible D gene (6 bases). Deletions cut 5 bases from V and 1 base from J, with 8 bases between. CDR1 SQVTM and CDR2 ANQGSEA come from the germline V gene. The CDR3 spans 12 residues. CDR3: CSVRGTQETQYF. DNA for the CDR3: TGCAGCGTTCGGGGGACCCAAGAGACCCAGTACTTC.

The sample holds many counts of this clonotype. The chain has TRBV27 and TRBJ2-4; maybe TRBD2 (6 bases). The length of the CDR3 is 16 residues. The germline gives CDR1 MNHEY, CDR2 SMNVEV (reference sequence). Trimming took off 6 bases at V and 1 base at J, with 16 bases between the two ends. In nucleotides, the CDR3 is TGTGCCAGCAGGCGGACGGGGGAGTGGGCCAAAAACATTCAGTACTTC. This sequence encodes CASRRTGEWAKNIQYF.

This clonotype has ten or more counts. The J gene is TRBJ2-7, the V gene TRBV2, with 7 bases that match TRBD2. There are 14 residues in the CDR3. Germline loops: CDR1 SNHLY, CDR2 FYNNEI. V lost 8 bases and J lost 3; bases outside the gene matches: 10. Here the CDR3 DNA reads TGTGCCAGCGCAGGGCTAGCGGTACTCTACGAGCAGTACTTC. This gives the protein CASAGLAVLYEQYF.

This clonotype came up many times. V usage is TRBV29-1 and J usage is TRBJ1-2; 10 bases match TRBD1. V gave up 7 bases and J gave up 6 bases; unmatched junction bases: 11. Germline CDR1 SQVTM, CDR2 ANQGSEA. The CDR3 is 14 residues long. DNA for the CDR3: TGCAGCGCCGAAGGGGACAGGGGATGGGATGGCTACACCTTC. It yields the protein CSAEGDRGWDGYTF.

This clonotype occurred many times. The chain has TRBV29-1 and TRBJ2-2; D unresolved. This CDR3 has 14 residues. The germline gives CDR1 SQVTM, CDR2 ANQGSEA. V lost 2 bases to trimming and J lost 2 bases, with 9 bases between them. The CDR3 DNA is TGCAGCGTTGAAATTGGCGCCAACACCGGGGAGCTGTTTTTT. Translated: CSVEIGANTGELFF.

At least ten counts were recorded for this clonotype. The V and J genes are TRBV11-2 and TRBJ2-5, with 8 bases matching TRBD2. Germline V lookup: CDR1 SGHAT, CDR2 FQNNGV. The CDR3 contains 14 residues. With 3 bases clipped from V and 0 bases from J, the junction kept 0 bases outside the gene matches. CDR3: CASSFSGNQETQYF. The CDR3 DNA follows: TGTGCCAGCAGCTTTAGCGGGAACCAAGAGACCCAGTACTTC.

This clonotype was seen repeatedly, ten times or more. This chain uses TRBV5-1 with TRBJ2-7; 7 bases match TRBD1. The V and J ends lost 1 base and 7 bases, in that order; junction bases with no gene match: 8. The CDR3 totals 14 residues. The germline CDR1 and CDR2 sequences are SGHRS and YFSETQ. The DNA of the CDR3 is TGCGCCAGCAGCTTGAGTACAGGGGTTGGAGAGCAGTACTTC. Residues: CASSLSTGVGEQYF.

The chain employs TRBV25-1 and TRBJ2-2, with 8 bases fitting TRBD2. The CDR3 has 15 residues. Germline V lookup: CDR1 MGHDK, CDR2 SYGVNS. Unmatched junction bases numbered 3, after V lost 3 bases and J lost 3 bases. As DNA, the CDR3 is TGTGCCAGCAGTGAGGGAGCGGGGGACACCGGGGAGCTGTTTTTT. Amino acid sequence: CASSEGAGDTGELFF. Full variable domain (missing parts from reference TRBV25-1 and TRBJ2-2): EADIYQTPRYLVIGTGKKITLECSQTMGHDKMYWYQQDPGMELHLIHYSYGVNSTEKGDLSSESTVSRIRTEHFPLTLESARPSHTSQYLCASSEGAGDTGELFFGEGSRLTVL.

This clonotype occurred many times. V and J are TRBV9 and TRBJ2-5; 15 nucleotides line up with TRBD2. The CDR3 loop spans 20 amino acids. J gave up 4 bases and V 1 base, and 14 bases lay outside the gene matches. CDR1 is SGDLS, CDR2 YYNGEE, per germline. The CDR3 reads CASSVIVPVRTSGRVETQYF. CDR3 coding DNA: TGTGCCAGCAGCGTAATTGTACCGGTTAGGACTAGCGGGAGGGTAGAGACCCAGTACTTC. Filled out from reference TRBV9 and TRBJ2-5, the complete variable domain reads DSGVTQTPKHLITATGQRVTLRCSPRSGDLSVYWYQQSLDQGLQFLIQYYNGEERAKGNILERFSAQQFPDLHSELNLSSLELGDSALYFCASSVIVPVRTSGRVETQYFGPGTRLLVL.

At least ten counts were recorded for this clonotype. V gene TRBV10-3 combines with J gene TRBJ2-6; D may correspond to TRBD1 or TRBD2 (5 bases each). The CDR3 has 15 residues. V was clipped by 6 bases and J by 0 bases, with 9 bases between them. Germline V lookup: CDR1 ENHRY, CDR2 SYGVKD. The CDR3 region has the DNA TGTGCCATCAGGGGACGGTCCTCTGGGGCCAACGTCCTGACTTTC. This encodes CAIRGRSSGANVLTF.

This clonotype was picked up many times. The chain uses TRBV6-5 and TRBJ1-1; D ambiguous. CDR1 is MNHEY and CDR2 is SVGAGI in the germline V gene. The CDR3 covers 15 residues. V dropped 4 bases and J dropped 0 bases, with 12 bases sitting between them. CDR3 sequence: CASSFRASVNTEAFF. The CDR3, as DNA: TGTGCCAGCAGTTTCCGGGCCTCGGTGAACACTGAAGCTTTCTTT.

In its sample, this clonotype was seen a few times. The chain couples TRBV20-1 to TRBJ2-5; weak D call: TRBD1 (8 bases). The V gene's germline CDR1 is DFQATT and CDR2 SNEGSKA (reference sequence). The V end lost 3 bases, the J end lost 1 base, and 15 bases lay between the germline ends. This CDR3 spans 15 amino acids. CDR3 residues: CSARGGGQAQETQYF. The DNA of the CDR3 is TGCAGTGCTAGGGGGGGGGGACAGGCCCAAGAGACCCAGTACTTC.

This clonotype was counted once. V and J are TRBV4-1 and TRBJ1-2; D is unresolved. The CDR3 is 13 amino acids. Germline values: CDR1 MGHRA, CDR2 YSYEKL. With 0 bases removed from V and 7 bases from J, the gap between germline ends came to 9 bases. The CDR3 nucleotides are TGCGCCAGCAGCCAAGATATTGAGGGTGGCTACACCTTC. Translation: CASSQDIEGGYTF.